The clone carrying this T cell receptor (beta chain) was seen repeatedly, ten times or more. V shed 0 bases and J 8 bases; nucleotides not matched to a gene: 6. This CDR3 comprises 15 residues. Germline V lookup: CDR1 MGHRA, CDR2 YSYEKL. The sample belongs to a study of blood T cell repertoires in COVID-19. Study-level background: All recovered Cohort 3 donors got two negative PCRs, got clearance, or saw symptom resolution. Both acute and convalescent COVID-19 samples were obtained from the United States, Italy and Spain.

Original processing methods: Researchers report that nucleated cell counts were estimated from reference gene primer amplification. Here immunoSEQ multiplex PCR was the method, and the copy in TCRdb shows in-frame clones only, minus some. The DNA gave D and trimming, while V, J and clone size come from that table. Here the sample spans more than 200,000 clones, around 87% being singletons. Sequenced material: PBMCs or T cells enriched from blood (not recorded which). The clonotype was recovered from a man aged 25 to 45 in a cohort exposed to, infected with or recovered from COVID-19 (not recorded which). The V call is TRBV4-1, the J call TRBJ2-1; 8 positions match TRBD2. Here the CDR3 reads CASSQDFSGIDEQFF. CDR3 sequence (DNA): TGCGCCAGCAGCCAAGATTTTAGCGGGATCGATGAGCAGTTCTTC.